The 29 T cell receptor beta chains below all came from one sample that was sequenced in a study of metastatic and nonmetastatic thyroid tumors. TCRdb re-called clones from the PCR reads using MiXCR. The data show about 69,000 clones, with 12% to 15% seen just once and approximately 7% held by the top ten. The entire patient cohort was treatment-naive prior to thyroid surgery. The specimen was blood. The receptor set was obtained from a male donor with papillary thyroid cancer or a benign thyroid nodule (not recorded which). Some clones in this sample may be carry-over from other donors' samples.

Comments on this clone: A read error may account for a junction end that differs from germline. The chain recombines TRBV10-3 with TRBJ2-5, with D perhaps matching TRBD1 (7 bases). The CDR3 sequence is 16 residues long. Germline CDR1 is ENHRY and CDR2 is SYGVKD. The CDR3 DNA sequence: TGCGCCATCGCACTAGGGAGGTGGACAGGCTTAAAGACCCAGTACTTC. It codes for CAIALGRWTGLKTQYF.

This clone was detected many times. This chain joins TRBV9 and TRBJ2-3; 12 bases fit TRBD2. With V trimmed by 4 bases and J by 0 bases, 6 bases remained unmatched. The CDR3 length is 17 residues. The germline V gene has CDR1 SGDLS and CDR2 YYNGEE. The CDR3 coding sequence is TGTGCCAGCAGCCCTTGGACTAGCGGGGCTAGCACAGATACGCAGTATTTT. Amino acids: CASSPWTSGASTDTQYF.

This clone showed up many times. One base away lies a much larger clone, so this may be a sequencing read error. The sample has other DNA sequences that encode this CDR3 too. The V call is TRBV19, the J call TRBJ1-6; perhaps TRBD1 as D (5 bases). Germline assignment: CDR1 LNHDA and CDR2 SQIVND (reference sequence). V was trimmed by 9 bases and J by 6 bases, leaving 18 bases between them. The CDR3 runs 15 residues. CDR3 in DNA: TGTGCCAGCAGGGATGATGGCTGGGTTAATTCACCCCTCCACTTT. Translating gives CASRDDGWVNSPLHF.

Comment on this clone: An end of the junction differs from the germline gene, which may be a read error. This chain links TRBV5-1 with TRBJ2-6; D possibly corresponds to TRBD1 (5 bases). CDR1 is SGHRS, CDR2 YFSETQ, per germline. The CDR3 is 14 residues long. The CDR3 region is CASSLVSGANFLTF. Here the CDR3 DNA reads TGCGCCAGCAGCTTGGTGTCTGGGGCCAACTTCCTTACTTTC.

This clone was counted many times. The chain joins TRBV6-4 to TRBJ2-2; D is ambiguous. Germline-derived CDR1 and CDR2 are MRHNA and SNTAGT. The CDR3 has 13 residues. Trimming stripped 6 bases from V and 7 bases from J, with 12 bases between. The CDR3 coding sequence is TGTGCCAGCAGGAAAACAGTGGGCGGGGAGCTGTTTTTT. This codes for CASRKTVGGELFF.

This clone has ten or more counts. CDR3 nucleotide sequence: TGCGCCAGCAGCTTCCTAGCGGGAAACAATGAGCAGTTCTTC. It is translated as CASSFLAGNNEQFF. The V and J genes are TRBV5-1 and TRBJ2-1, with TRBD2 matching over 9 bases. Trimming removed 2 bases from V and 5 bases from J; junction bases left unmatched: 2. The CDR3 totals 14 residues. In germline, CDR1 is SGHRS, CDR2 YFSETQ. Full variable domain (remainder filled in from reference TRBV5-1 and TRBJ2-1): KAGVTQTPRYLIKTRGQQVTLSCSPISGHRSVSWYQQTPGQGLQFLFEYFSETQRNKGNFPGRFSGRQFSNSRSEMNVSTLELGDSALYLCASSFLAGNNEQFFGPGTRLTVL.

This clone was counted ten times or more. CDR3: CASGLQGDQGGYTF. CDR3 in DNA: TGTGCCAGCGGCCTACAGGGGGACCAGGGTGGCTACACCTTC. The rearrangement uses TRBV3-1 and TRBJ1-2, with 8 bases fitting TRBD1. The germline CDR1 and CDR2 sequences are LGHDT and YNNKEL (reference sequence). This CDR3 is 14 amino acids long. The V gene end was trimmed by 8 bases and the J gene end by 7 bases; junction bases not matched to a gene: 12.

This clone was seen more than once but under ten times. The gene calls are TRBV28 and TRBJ2-7, with D perhaps matching TRBD1 (5 bases). The V end lost 7 bases, the J end lost 8 bases, and 15 bases lay between the germline ends. The CDR3 spans 12 residues. Germline-derived CDR1 and CDR2 are MDHEN and SYDVKM. DNA of the CDR3: TGTGCCAGCACCAACCCAAGGGGTCAGCAGTACTTC. Translated, it gives CASTNPRGQQYF.

This clone was counted at least ten times. The rearrangement links TRBV4-3 to TRBJ2-3, with D perhaps given as TRBD1 or TRBD2 (6 bases each). V was cut by 3 bases and J by 4 bases, with 8 bases left in between. Germline V lookup: CDR1 LGHNA, CDR2 YSLEER. The CDR3 is 13 amino acids. The CDR3 DNA sequence: TGCGCCAGCAGCCAGGAGGGGGCAGATACGCAGTATTTT. This translates into CASSQEGADTQYF.

This clone was counted ten times or more. This chain uses TRBV27 with TRBJ1-5; D unresolved. Germline lookup yields CDR1 MNHEY and CDR2 SMNVEV (reference sequence). V was cut by 7 bases and J by 1 base, with 11 bases left in between. CDR3 size: 14 residues. The CDR3 here is CASNALGSNQPQHF. The CDR3 DNA follows: TGTGCCAGCAACGCCCTAGGGAGCAATCAGCCCCAGCATTTT.

This clone has ten or more counts. V is TRBV19 and J is TRBJ2-5; tentatively, D is TRBD1 (6 bases). Germline values: CDR1 LNHDA, CDR2 SQIVND (reference sequence). Trimming pared 4 bases from V and 7 bases from J, leaving 19 bases between. This CDR3 spans 15 amino acids. CDR3 bases: TGTGCCAGTAGTAGCGACAGGAACTTAGAGGGGACCCAGTACTTC. It codes for CASSSDRNLEGTQYF.

Ten or more counts support this clone. This rearrangement joins TRBV19 to TRBJ2-5; D gene uncertain. Trimming shortened V by 5 bases and J by 1 base, and 5 bases separated the two germline ends. CDR1 and CDR2 from the germline V gene are LNHDA and SQIVND (reference sequence). This CDR3 comprises 12 residues. This CDR3 reads CASSPSQETQYF. CDR3 sequence (DNA): TGTGCCAGTAGTCCTAGCCAAGAGACCCAGTACTTC.

Only a few counts were recorded for this clone. The rearrangement uses TRBV28 and TRBJ1-5, with TRBD1 matching over 7 bases. Trimming took 8 bases from V and 3 from J; bases not matched to a gene: 22. In germline, CDR1 is MDHEN, CDR2 SYDVKM. This CDR3 is 19 amino acids long. The CDR3 here is CASLSIRRAQGGYNQPQHF. In nucleotides, the CDR3 is TGTGCCAGCCTTAGTATACGCCGGGCCCAGGGGGGGTACAATCAGCCCCAGCATTTT. Based on the CDR3 plus reference TRBV28 and TRBJ1-5, the full variable domain is DVKVTQSSRYLVKRTGEKVFLECVQDMDHENMFWYRQDPGLGLRLIYFSYDVKMKEKGDIPEGYSVSREKKERFSLILESASTNQTSMYLCASLSIRRAQGGYNQPQHFGDGTRLSIL.

This clone was seen repeatedly, ten times or more. The genes are TRBV5-1 and TRBJ2-1; TRBD1 or TRBD2 may be the D gene (6 bases each). Between the trimmed V and J ends, which lost 2 bases and 5 bases, there was a span of 20 bases. This CDR3 spans 17 amino acids. The germline gives CDR1 SGHRS, CDR2 YFSETQ. The CDR3 DNA reads as TGCGCCAGCAGCTTTTCCGGGGGCCGGTGGGGCAACAATGAGCAGTTCTTC. It codes for CASSFSGGRWGNNEQFF.

V usage is TRBV30 and J usage is TRBJ2-7; TRBD2 aligns across 9 bases. V shed 0 bases, J shed 6 bases, and the junction held 3 bases outside the gene matches. CDR1 GTSNPN and CDR2 SVGIG come from the germline V gene (reference sequence). The CDR3 consists of 13 residues. The CDR3 DNA reads TGTGCCTGGAGTGTAGCGGGAGGATCCGAGCAGTACTTC. Its translation is CAWSVAGGSEQYF. The whole variable domain, remainder taken from reference TRBV30 and TRBJ2-7, is SQTIHQWPATLVQPVGSPLSLECTVEGTSNPNLYWYRQAAGRGLQLLFYSVGIGQISSEVPQNLSASRPQDRQFILSSKKLLLSDSGFYLCAWSVAGGSEQYFGPGTRLTVT.

This clone has ten or more counts. CDR3 protein: CASSHRDTEAFF. Here the CDR3 DNA reads TGTGCCAGCTCCCACCGGGACACTGAAGCTTTCTTT. The chain recombines TRBV6-2 or TRBV6-3 with TRBJ1-1; D ambiguous. CDR3 length: 12 residues. Between the trimmed V and J ends, which lost 8 bases and 3 bases, there was a span of 10 bases. Germline V gene data show CDR1 as MNHEY and CDR2 as SVGEGT.

This clone was seen ten or more times. This CDR3 is also generated by other DNA sequences in the sample. The rearrangement joins TRBV9 to TRBJ2-2, with D perhaps matching TRBD2 (6 bases). V lost 0 bases and J lost 5, with 11 bases in between. Germline lookup yields CDR1 SGDLS and CDR2 YYNGEE. This CDR3 comprises 15 residues. Written as DNA, the CDR3 is TGTGCCAGCAGCGTAGGGGAGGTTAGGACCGGGGAGCTGTTTTTT. Its protein product is CASSVGEVRTGELFF.

This clone was seen repeatedly, ten times or more. The chain combines TRBV29-1 with TRBJ2-7; 10 bases match TRBD1. The CDR3 sequence is 11 residues long. The trim removed 7 bases at V and 5 bases at J, leaving 2 bases unmatched. Per germline, CDR1 SQVTM and CDR2 ANQGSEA. CDR3 loop: CSAGTGDEQYV. Written as DNA, the CDR3 is TGCAGCGCTGGGACAGGGGACGAGCAGTACGTC.

Ten or more counts support this clone. The gene calls are TRBV3-1 and TRBJ2-5; no firm D call. The CDR3 length is 14 residues. The germline V gene has CDR1 LGHDT and CDR2 YNNKEL (reference sequence). V lost 1 base and J lost 4, with 10 bases in between. Written as DNA, the CDR3 is TGTGCCAGCAGCCAAGTGCGCCCCGGAGAGACCCAGTACTTC. Translated, it gives CASSQVRPGETQYF.

This rearrangement joins TRBV6-1 to TRBJ1-2; 7 nucleotides agree with TRBD1. CDR1 is MNHNS, CDR2 SASEGT, per germline. Trimming took 5 bases from V and 6 from J; bases not matched to a gene: 9. The CDR3 runs to 14 residues. The CDR3 region has the DNA TGTGCCAGCAGTCACGGACAGGAGAGGGATGGCTACACCTTC. Amino acids: CASSHGQERDGYTF.

This clone was recorded at least ten times. V gene TRBV9 combines with J gene TRBJ2-3; TRBD1 or TRBD2 may be the D gene (5 bases each). CDR1 SGDLS and CDR2 YYNGEE come from the germline V gene. This CDR3 is 15 amino acids long. V lost 0 bases and J 0 bases, leaving 8 bases between the germline ends. The CDR3 region is CASSVGGISTDTQYF. As DNA, the CDR3 is TGTGCCAGCAGCGTAGGGGGGATTAGCACAGATACGCAGTATTTT.

Ten or more counts support this clone. Germline and junction disagree at one end, which may indicate a read error. Other DNA sequences in this sample translate to the same CDR3. The chain links TRBV7-7 to TRBJ2-5; D is unclear. The CDR3 is 14 residues long. CDR1 and CDR2 from the germline V gene are SSHAT and FNYEAQ (reference sequence). The CDR3 nucleotides are TGTGCTAGCAGCTCCCCGGCGGTTGGGGAGACCCAGTACTTC. It specifies CASSSPAVGETQYF.

This clone was seen at least ten times. The chain joins TRBV11-3 to TRBJ2-1; D may be TRBD1 (6 bases). V was clipped by 5 bases and J by 6 bases, with 17 bases between them. Per the germline V gene, CDR1 is SGHNT and CDR2 is YENEEA. The CDR3 has 15 amino acids. The CDR3 DNA reads as TGTGCCAGCAGCCTACAGGGTGGAATGTCCAATGAGCAGTTCTTC. Its protein product is CASSLQGGMSNEQFF. Combining the CDR3 with reference TRBV11-3 and TRBJ2-1 gives the whole variable domain EAGVVQSPRYKIIEKKQPVAFWCNPISGHNTLYWYLQNLGQGPELLIRYENEEAVDDSQLPKDRFSAERLKGVDSTLKIQPAELGDSAVYLCASSLQGGMSNEQFFGPGTRLTVL.

About this clone: This may stem from a read error, because a much larger clone lies one nucleotide away. At the DNA level, this CDR3 is encoded by other sequences in the same sample as well. The CDR3 sequence is CASSPQRDSTDTQYF. CDR3 sequence (DNA): TGTGCCAGCTCACCGCAAAGGGACAGCACAGATACGCAGTATTTT. The chain employs TRBV18 and TRBJ2-3; D may match TRBD1 or TRBD2 (5 bases each). Germline-derived CDR1 and CDR2 are KGHSH and LQKENI. The CDR3 contains 15 residues. Trimming left V 3 bases short and J 0 bases short, with 10 bases between.

This chain connects TRBV7-2 to TRBJ2-1; D is unclear. The CDR3 runs to 13 residues. Germline V gene data show CDR1 as SGHTA and CDR2 as FQGNSA. The V and J ends lost 1 base and 4 bases respectively, with 5 bases between them. The CDR3 coding sequence is TGTGCCAGCAGCTTAGGTTTGTACAATGAGCAGTTCTTC. This gives the protein CASSLGLYNEQFF. The full variable domain, rest sourced from reference TRBV7-2 and TRBJ2-1, is GAGVSQSPSNKVTEKGKDVELRCDPISGHTALYWYRQSLGQGLEFLIYFQGNSAPDKSGLPSDRFSAERTGGSVSTLTIQRTQQEDSAVYLCASSLGLYNEQFFGPGTRLTVL.

This clone came up a few times. A much more abundant neighbour one base away suggests this may be a read error. This chain connects TRBV28 to TRBJ2-2; weak D call: TRBD1 (6 bases). CDR1 MDHEN and CDR2 SYDVKM come from the germline V gene. CDR3 length equals 15 residues. The CDR3 nucleotides are TGTGCCAGCAGGAAGGGGGATCGGAACACCTGGGAGCTGTTTTTT. Protein sequence: CASRKGDRNTWELFF.

This rearrangement joins TRBV18 to TRBJ2-7, with D unresolved. Between the trimmed V and J ends, which lost 3 bases and 3 bases, there was a span of 6 bases. This CDR3 comprises 12 residues. CDR1 and CDR2 from the germline V gene are KGHSH and LQKENI. The CDR3 DNA reads TGTGCCAGCTCACCCCAGGACTACGAGCAGTACTTC. Translated: CASSPQDYEQYF. Full variable domain (missing parts from reference TRBV18 and TRBJ2-7): NAGVMQNPRHLVRRRGQEARLRCSPMKGHSHVYWYRQLPEEGLKFMVYLQKENIIDESGMPKERFSAEFPKEGPSILRIQQVVRGDSAAYFCASSPQDYEQYFGPGTRLTVT.

This clone was picked up a small number of times. A clone one base away is much larger, so this may be a read error. CDR3 in amino acids: CASSYAVKETQYF. The CDR3 region has the DNA TGTGCCAGCAGTTATGCGGTAAAGGAGACCCAGTACTTC. The rearrangement joins TRBV6-9 to TRBJ2-5; D gene unclear. The CDR3 is made up of 13 amino acids. Trimming took off 2 bases at V and 5 bases at J, with 9 bases between the two ends. From germline, CDR1 is MNHGY and CDR2 SVAAGI.

This clone occurred a few times. A much larger clone differs by one base, so this may be a read error. The V gene is TRBV5-1, the J gene TRBJ2-5; TRBD2 is a possible D gene (7 bases). This CDR3 is built from 13 residues. Germline V lookup: CDR1 SGHRS, CDR2 YFSETQ. Here the CDR3 reads CSSSRGARETQYF. CDR3 nucleotides: TGCTCCAGCTCTCGGGGGGCCCGAGAGACCCAGTACTTC.